This T cell receptor (beta chain) was identified during a study of beta chain features in type 1 diabetes. V was trimmed by 5 bases and J by 1 base, leaving 8 bases between them. This CDR3 contains 14 residues. Germline CDR1 reads SGHDN; CDR2 reads FVKESK. The investigators reverse transcribed all of the isolated RNA, so they sequenced expressed TCRB transcripts. Here immunoSEQ multiplex PCR was the method, and the copy in TCRdb shows in-frame clones only, minus some. Here the sample spans 330,000 or so clones, 13% to 15% being singletons. The receptor was derived from a young man in good health. Sequenced: central memory CD4+ T cells from blood. The chain joins TRBV14 to TRBJ2-2; D ambiguous. For the CDR3, the DNA is TGTGCCAGCAGCAATTGGGGGAACACCGGGGAGCTGTTTTTT. Translation gives CASSNWGNTGELFF.